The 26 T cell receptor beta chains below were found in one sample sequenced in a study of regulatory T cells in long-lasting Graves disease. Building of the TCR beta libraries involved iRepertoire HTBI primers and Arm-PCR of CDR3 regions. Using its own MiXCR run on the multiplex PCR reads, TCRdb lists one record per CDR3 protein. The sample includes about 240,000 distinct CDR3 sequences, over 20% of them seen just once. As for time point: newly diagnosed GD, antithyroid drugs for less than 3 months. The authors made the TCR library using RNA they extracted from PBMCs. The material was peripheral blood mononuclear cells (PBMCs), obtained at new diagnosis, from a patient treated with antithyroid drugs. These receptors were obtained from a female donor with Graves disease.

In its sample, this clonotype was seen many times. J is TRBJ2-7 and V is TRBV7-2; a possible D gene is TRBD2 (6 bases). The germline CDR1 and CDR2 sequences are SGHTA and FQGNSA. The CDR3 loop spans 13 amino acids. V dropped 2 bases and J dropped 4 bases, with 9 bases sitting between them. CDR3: CASSLLAKYEQYF. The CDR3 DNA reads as TGTGCCAGCAGCTTACTAGCGAAGTACGAGCAGTACTTC.

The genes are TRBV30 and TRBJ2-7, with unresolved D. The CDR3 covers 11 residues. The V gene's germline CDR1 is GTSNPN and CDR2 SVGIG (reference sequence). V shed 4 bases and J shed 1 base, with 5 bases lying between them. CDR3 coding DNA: TGTGCCTGGACTAGTTCCTACGAGCAGTACTTC. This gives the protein CAWTSSYEQYF.

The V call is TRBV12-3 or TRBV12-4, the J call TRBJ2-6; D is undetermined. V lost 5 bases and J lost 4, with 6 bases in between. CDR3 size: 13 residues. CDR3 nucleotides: TGTGCCAGCAGTAGGGCCGGGGCCAACGTCCTGACTTTC. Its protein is CASSRAGANVLTF.

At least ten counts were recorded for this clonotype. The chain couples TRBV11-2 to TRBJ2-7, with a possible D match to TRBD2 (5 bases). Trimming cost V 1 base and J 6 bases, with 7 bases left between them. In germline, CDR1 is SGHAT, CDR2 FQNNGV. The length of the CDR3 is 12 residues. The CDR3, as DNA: TGTGCCAGCAGCTTAGGAGAGGGCGAGCAGTACTTC. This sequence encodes CASSLGEGEQYF.

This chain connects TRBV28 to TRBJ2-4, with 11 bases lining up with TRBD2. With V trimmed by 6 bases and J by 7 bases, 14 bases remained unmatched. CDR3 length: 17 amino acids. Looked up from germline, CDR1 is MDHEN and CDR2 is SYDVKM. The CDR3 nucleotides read TGTGCCAGCAGCCAACTAGCGGGGGAGACAGGGCGGAACATTCAGTACTTC. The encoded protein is CASSQLAGETGRNIQYF.

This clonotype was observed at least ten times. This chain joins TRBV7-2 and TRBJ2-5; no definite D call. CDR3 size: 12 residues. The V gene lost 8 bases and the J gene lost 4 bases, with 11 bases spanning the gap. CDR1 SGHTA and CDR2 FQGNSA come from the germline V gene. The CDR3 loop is CASGKSLETQYF. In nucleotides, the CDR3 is TGTGCCAGCGGTAAAAGCTTAGAGACCCAGTACTTC.

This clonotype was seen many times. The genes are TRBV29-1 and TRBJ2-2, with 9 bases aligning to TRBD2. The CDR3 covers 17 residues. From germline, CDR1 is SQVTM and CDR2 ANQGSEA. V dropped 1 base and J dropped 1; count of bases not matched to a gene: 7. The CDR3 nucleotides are TGCAGCGTTGAAGTGGCTAGCGGGGTCGTGAACACCGGGGAGCTGTTTTTT. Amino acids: CSVEVASGVVNTGELFF.

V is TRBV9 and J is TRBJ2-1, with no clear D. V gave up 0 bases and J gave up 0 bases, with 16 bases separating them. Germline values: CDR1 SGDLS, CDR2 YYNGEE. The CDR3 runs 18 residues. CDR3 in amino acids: CASSVGVGISLSYNEQFF. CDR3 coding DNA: TGTGCCAGCAGCGTAGGGGTGGGGATATCCCTCTCCTACAATGAGCAGTTCTTC.

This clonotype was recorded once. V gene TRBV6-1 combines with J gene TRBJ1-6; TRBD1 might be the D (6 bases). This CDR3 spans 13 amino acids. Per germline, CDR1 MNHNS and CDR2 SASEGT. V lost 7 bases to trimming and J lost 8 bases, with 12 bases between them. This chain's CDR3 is CASKGDLDSPLHF. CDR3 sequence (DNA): TGTGCCAGCAAGGGGGACTTAGATTCACCCCTCCACTTT.

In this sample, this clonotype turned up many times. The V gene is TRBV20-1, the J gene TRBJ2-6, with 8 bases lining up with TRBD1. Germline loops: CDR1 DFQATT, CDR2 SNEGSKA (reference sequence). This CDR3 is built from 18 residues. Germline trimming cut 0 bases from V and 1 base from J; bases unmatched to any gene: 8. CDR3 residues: CSARDLSGGESGANVLTF. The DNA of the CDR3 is TGCAGTGCTAGAGATCTATCAGGGGGCGAGTCTGGGGCCAACGTCCTGACTTTC.

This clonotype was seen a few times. The CDR3 reads CASSVEGAGSSSTDTQYF. CDR3 in DNA: TGTGCCAGCAGCGTAGAGGGAGCGGGGAGCTCTAGCACAGATACGCAGTATTTT. The V and J genes are TRBV9 and TRBJ2-3; the match to TRBD2 covers 7 bases. CDR3 size: 18 residues. V was clipped by 0 bases and J by 0 bases; unmatched bases: 10. The germline gives CDR1 SGDLS, CDR2 YYNGEE.

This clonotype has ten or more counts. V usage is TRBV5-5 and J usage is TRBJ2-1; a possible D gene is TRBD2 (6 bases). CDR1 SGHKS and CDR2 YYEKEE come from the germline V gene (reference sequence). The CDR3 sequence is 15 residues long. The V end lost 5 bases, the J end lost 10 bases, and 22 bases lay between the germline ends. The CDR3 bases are TGTGCCAGCAGAAGACCCGGCGGGGCTCCGAGGGAGCAGTTCTTC. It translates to CASRRPGGAPREQFF.

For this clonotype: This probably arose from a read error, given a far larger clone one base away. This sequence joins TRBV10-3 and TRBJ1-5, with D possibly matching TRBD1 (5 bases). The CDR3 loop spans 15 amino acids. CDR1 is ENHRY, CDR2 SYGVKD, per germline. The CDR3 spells CASSGLAGTNQPQHF. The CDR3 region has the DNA TGTGCCAGCAGTGGGTTGGCAGGGACGAATCAGCCCCAGCATTTT.

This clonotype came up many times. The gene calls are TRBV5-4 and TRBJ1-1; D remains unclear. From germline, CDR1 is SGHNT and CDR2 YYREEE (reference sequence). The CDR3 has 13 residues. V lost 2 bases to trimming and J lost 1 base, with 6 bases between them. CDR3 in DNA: TGTGCCAGCAGCTTTCGTAAGAACACTGAAGCTTTCTTT. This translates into CASSFRKNTEAFF.

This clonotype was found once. The DNA for the CDR3 is TGTGCCAGCAGTGACGATAAACTCAGGCATGAAAAACTGTTTTTT. This sequence encodes CASSDDKLRHEKLFF. This chain joins TRBV25-1 and TRBJ1-4; D gene unclear. Germline-derived CDR1 and CDR2 are MGHDK and SYGVNS. Trimming took off 3 bases at V and 6 bases at J, with 14 bases between the two ends. The CDR3 is made up of 15 amino acids.

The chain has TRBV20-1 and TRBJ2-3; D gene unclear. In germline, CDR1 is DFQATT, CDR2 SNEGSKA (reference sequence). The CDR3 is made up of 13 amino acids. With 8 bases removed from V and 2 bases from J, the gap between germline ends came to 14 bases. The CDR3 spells CSSQEFPTDTQYF. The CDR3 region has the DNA TGCAGTTCCCAAGAGTTCCCCACAGATACGCAGTATTTT.

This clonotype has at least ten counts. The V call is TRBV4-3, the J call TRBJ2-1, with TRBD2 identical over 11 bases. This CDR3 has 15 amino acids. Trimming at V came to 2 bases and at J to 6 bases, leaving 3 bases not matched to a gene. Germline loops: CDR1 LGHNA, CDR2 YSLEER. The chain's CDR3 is CASSQLGTSGNEQFF. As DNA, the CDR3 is TGCGCCAGCAGCCAACTCGGGACTAGCGGCAATGAGCAGTTCTTC.

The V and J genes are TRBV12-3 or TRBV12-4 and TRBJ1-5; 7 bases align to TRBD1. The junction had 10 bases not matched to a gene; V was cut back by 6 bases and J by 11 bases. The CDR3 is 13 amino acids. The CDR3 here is CASSAGGQPAQHF. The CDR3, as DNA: TGTGCCAGCAGCGCGGGGGGACAGCCTGCCCAGCATTTT.

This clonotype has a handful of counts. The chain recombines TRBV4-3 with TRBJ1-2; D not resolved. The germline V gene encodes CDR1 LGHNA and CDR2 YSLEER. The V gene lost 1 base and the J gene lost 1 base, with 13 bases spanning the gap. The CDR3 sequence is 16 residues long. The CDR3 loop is CASSQVATASNYGYTF. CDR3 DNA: TGCGCCAGCAGCCAAGTCGCGACGGCCAGTAACTATGGCTACACCTTC.

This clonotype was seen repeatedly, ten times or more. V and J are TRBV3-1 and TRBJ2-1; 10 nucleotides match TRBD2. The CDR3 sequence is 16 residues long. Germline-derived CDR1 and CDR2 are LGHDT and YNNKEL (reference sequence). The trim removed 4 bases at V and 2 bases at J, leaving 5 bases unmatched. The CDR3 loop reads CASSLSSGGAYNEQFF. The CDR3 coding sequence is TGTGCCAGCAGCCTGTCGAGCGGGGGGGCCTACAATGAGCAGTTCTTC.

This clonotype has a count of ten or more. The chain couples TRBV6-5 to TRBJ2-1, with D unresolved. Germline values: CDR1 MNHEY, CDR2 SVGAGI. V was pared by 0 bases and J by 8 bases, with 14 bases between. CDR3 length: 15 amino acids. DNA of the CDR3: TGTGCCAGCAGTTACTCGAAATCCGGGTGGCATGAGCAGTTCTTC. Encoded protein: CASSYSKSGWHEQFF.

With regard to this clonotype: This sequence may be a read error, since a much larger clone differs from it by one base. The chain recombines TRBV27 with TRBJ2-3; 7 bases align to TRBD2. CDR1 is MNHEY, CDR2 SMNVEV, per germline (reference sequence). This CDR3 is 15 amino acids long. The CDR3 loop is CASSFVTSRPHEQSF. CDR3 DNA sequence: TGTGCCAGCAGTTTTGTGACTAGCCGGCCCCATGAGCAGTCCTTC.

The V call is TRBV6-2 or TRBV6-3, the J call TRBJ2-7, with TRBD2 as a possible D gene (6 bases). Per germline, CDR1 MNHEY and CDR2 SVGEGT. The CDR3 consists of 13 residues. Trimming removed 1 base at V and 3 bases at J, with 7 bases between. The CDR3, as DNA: TGTGCCAGCAGTTACTGGACTAACTACGAGCAGTACTTC. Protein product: CASSYWTNYEQYF.

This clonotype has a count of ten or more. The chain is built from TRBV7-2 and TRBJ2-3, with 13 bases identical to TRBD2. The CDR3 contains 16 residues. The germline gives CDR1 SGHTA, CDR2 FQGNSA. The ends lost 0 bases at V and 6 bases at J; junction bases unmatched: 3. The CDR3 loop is CASSLATSGRVDTQYF. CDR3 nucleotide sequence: TGTGCCAGCAGCTTAGCCACTAGCGGGAGGGTCGATACGCAGTATTTT. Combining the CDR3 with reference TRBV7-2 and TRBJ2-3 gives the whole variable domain GAGVSQSPSNKVTEKGKDVELRCDPISGHTALYWYRQSLGQGLEFLIYFQGNSAPDKSGLPSDRFSAERTGGSVSTLTIQRTQQEDSAVYLCASSLATSGRVDTQYFGPGTRLTVL.

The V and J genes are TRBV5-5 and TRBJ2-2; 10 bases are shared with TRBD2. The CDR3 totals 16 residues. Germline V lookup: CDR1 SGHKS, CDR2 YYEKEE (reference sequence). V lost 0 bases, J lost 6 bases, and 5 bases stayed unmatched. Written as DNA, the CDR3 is TGTGCCAGCAGCTTGGTCGCTAGCGGGAGTGCCGGGGAGCTGTTTTTT. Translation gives CASSLVASGSAGELFF.

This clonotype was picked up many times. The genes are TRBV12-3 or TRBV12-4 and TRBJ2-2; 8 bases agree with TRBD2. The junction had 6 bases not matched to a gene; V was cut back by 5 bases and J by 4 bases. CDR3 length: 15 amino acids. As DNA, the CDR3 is TGTGCCAGCAGTCGTAGCGGGATTGGCACCGGGGAGCTGTTTTTT. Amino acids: CASSRSGIGTGELFF.